The 5 T cell receptor beta chains below come from one sample, sequenced in a study of vaccination and CD4 T cells after COVID-19. The Oncomine TCR Beta short-read assay was applied to DNA of cultured CD4+ T cells. The source of extracted genomic DNA was cultured CD4+ T cells. TCRdb analysed the PCR reads with MiXCR anew, one entry per CDR3 protein. This repertoire shows approximately 9,800 distinct CDR3 sequences, approximately 31% found once; its top ten account for about 22%. Antigens of these TCRs are unknown. Indicated treatment: roughly nine-day PBMC culture with coronavirus spike peptide pools or control peptides (ViraFEST assay). Pre-COVID-19 pandemic sampling (2011-2018) yielded the unexposed donor's CD4+ T cells. Material for sequencing was CD4+ T cells from blood, cultured in vitro. Receptors originate from a human donor in good health.

This clonotype was observed a handful of times. The V call is TRBV28, the J call TRBJ2-7; TRBD2 might be the D (5 bases). Germline CDR1 and CDR2: MDHEN and SYDVKM. The CDR3 has 13 amino acids. The V gene lost 5 bases and the J gene lost 2 bases, with 10 bases spanning the gap. The CDR3 nucleotides read TGTGCCAGCAGTGGATCTAGCCCCTACGAGCAGTACTTC. It yields the protein CASSGSSPYEQYF.

This clonotype is classed as large. The chain employs TRBV6-5 and TRBJ1-5; 9 nucleotides agree with TRBD1. V was pared by 6 bases and J by 4 bases, with 7 bases of the junction left unmatched. Germline loops: CDR1 MNHEY, CDR2 SVGAGI. The CDR3 is 15 amino acids. CDR3 sequence (DNA): TGTGCCAGCAGATACACAGGGGGCTTTAATCAGCCCCAGCATTTT. Residues: CASRYTGGFNQPQHF.

This clonotype was detected a few times. CDR3 sequence reads: CASSLGSGVYNEQFF. The CDR3 DNA reads TGTGCCAGCAGCTTAGGAAGCGGGGTTTACAATGAGCAGTTCTTC. The chain links TRBV7-2 to TRBJ2-1, with 7 bases matching TRBD2. Germline V gene sequence: CDR1 SGHTA, CDR2 FQGNSA. Trimming cost V 1 base and J 4 bases; bases outside gene matches: 4. The CDR3 runs to 15 residues. The entire variable domain, with the rest obtained from reference TRBV7-2 and TRBJ2-1, is as follows: GAGVSQSPSNKVTEKGKDVELRCDPISGHTALYWYRQSLGQGLEFLIYFQGNSAPDKSGLPSDRFSAERTGGSVSTLTIQRTQQEDSAVYLCASSLGSGVYNEQFFGPGTRLTVL.

As DNA, the CDR3 is TGTGCCAGCAGTTCCCCGGGACTCCGGTACGAGCAGTACTTC. Protein product: CASSSPGLRYEQYF. V is TRBV6-5 and J is TRBJ2-7; possibly TRBD2 for D (6 bases). CDR3 length equals 14 residues. Per the germline V gene, CDR1 is MNHEY and CDR2 is SVGAGI. V was cut by 4 bases and J by 4 bases, with 14 bases left in between.

The chain recombines TRBV6-2 or TRBV6-3 with TRBJ2-3; 10 nucleotides line up with TRBD1. There are 16 residues in the CDR3. V was pared by 4 bases and J by 6 bases, with 10 bases of the junction left unmatched. Per germline, CDR1 MNHEY and CDR2 SVGEGT. CDR3 residues: CASSWGPGQGKDTQYF. In nucleotides, the CDR3 is TGTGCCAGCAGTTGGGGACCGGGACAGGGGAAGGATACGCAGTATTTT.